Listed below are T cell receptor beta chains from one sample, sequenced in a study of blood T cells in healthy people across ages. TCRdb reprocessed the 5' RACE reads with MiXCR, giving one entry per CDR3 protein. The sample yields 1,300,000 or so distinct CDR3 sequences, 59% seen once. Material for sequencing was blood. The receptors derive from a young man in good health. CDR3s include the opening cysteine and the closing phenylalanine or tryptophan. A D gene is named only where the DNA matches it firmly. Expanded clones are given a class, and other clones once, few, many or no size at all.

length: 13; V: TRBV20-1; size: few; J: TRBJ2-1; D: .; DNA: TGCAGTGCCTTGGCCGGGGTCCAAGGAGGGCAGTTCTTC; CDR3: CSALAGVQGGQFF
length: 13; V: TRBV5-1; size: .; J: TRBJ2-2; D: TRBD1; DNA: TGCGCCAGCCAAACAGGGGACACCGGGGAGCTGTTTTTT; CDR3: CASQTGDTGELFF
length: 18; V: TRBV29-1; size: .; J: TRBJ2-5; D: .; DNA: TGCAGCGTTGGGTGGGTCCTCCGCGATGGGGGCCTCCAAGAGACCCAGTACTTC; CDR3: CSVGWVLRDGGLQETQYF
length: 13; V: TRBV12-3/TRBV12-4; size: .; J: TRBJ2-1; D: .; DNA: TGTGCCAGCAGTTTAAAGACTCCCAGTGAGCAGTTCTTC; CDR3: CASSLKTPSEQFF
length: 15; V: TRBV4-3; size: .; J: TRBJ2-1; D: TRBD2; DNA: TGCGCCAGCAGCCAAGATAGCACTAGCGGGGATGAGCAGTTCTTC; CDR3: CASSQDSTSGDEQFF
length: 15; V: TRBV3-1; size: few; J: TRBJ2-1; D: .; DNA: TGTGCCAGCAGCCAAGTTAGTCTAGGGGCGGGTGAGCAGTTCTTC; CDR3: CASSQVSLGAGEQFF
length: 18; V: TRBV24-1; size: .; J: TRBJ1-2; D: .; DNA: TGTGCCACCAAGGAGCTTATGGGGGAGCCCAACTTTGGCTATGGCTACACCTTC; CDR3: CATKELMGEPNFGYGYTF
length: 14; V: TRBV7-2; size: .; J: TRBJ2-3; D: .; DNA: TGTGCCAGCAGCCTCCCCCCTGGGGCAGATACGCAGTATTTT; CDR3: CASSLPPGADTQYF
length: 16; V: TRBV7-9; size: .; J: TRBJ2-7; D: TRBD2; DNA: TGTGCCAGCAGCTCCGCGGGGACTAGCTATATCTACGAGCAGTACTTC; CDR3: CASSSAGTSYIYEQYF
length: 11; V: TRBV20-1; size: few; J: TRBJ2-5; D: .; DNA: TGCAGTGCTAGTAAAGGGGCCACGGGGTACTTC; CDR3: CSASKGATGYF
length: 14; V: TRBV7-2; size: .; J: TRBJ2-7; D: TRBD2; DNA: TGTGCCAGCAGCTCCCAGCTAGCGGTATACGAGCAGTACTTC; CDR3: CASSSQLAVYEQYF
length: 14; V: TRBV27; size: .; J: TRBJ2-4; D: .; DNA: TGTGCCAGCAGTATGGATCTAGCCAAAAACATTCAGTACTTC; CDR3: CASSMDLAKNIQYF
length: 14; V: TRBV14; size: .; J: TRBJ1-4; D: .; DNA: TGTGCCAGCAGCCCGCGGGGGGTCAGGGAAAAACTGTTTTTT; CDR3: CASSPRGVREKLFF
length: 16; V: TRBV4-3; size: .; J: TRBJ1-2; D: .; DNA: TGCGCCAGCAGCCAAGAACTCCTAAAGGGAACATATGGCTACACCTTC; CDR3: CASSQELLKGTYGYTF
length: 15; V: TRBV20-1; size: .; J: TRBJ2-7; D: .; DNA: TGCAGTGCTTCCCCTACTGCGGGAAGCTACGTCGAGCAGTACTTC; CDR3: CSASPTAGSYVEQYF
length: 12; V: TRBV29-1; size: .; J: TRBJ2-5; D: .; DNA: TGCAGCGTGTACGGGACTGAAGAGACCCAGTACTTC; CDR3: CSVYGTEETQYF
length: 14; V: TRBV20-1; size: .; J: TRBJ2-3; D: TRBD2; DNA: TGCAGTGCTAGAGTTAGCGGGATTACAGATACGCAGTATTTT; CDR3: CSARVSGITDTQYF
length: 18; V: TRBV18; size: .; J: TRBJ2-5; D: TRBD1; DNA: TGTGCCAGCTCACCAGACTGGGACAGGGGTTACCCGGGATGGACCCAGTACTTC; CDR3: CASSPDWDRGYPGWTQYF
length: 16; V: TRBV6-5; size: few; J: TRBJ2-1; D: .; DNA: TGTGCCAGCAGTTACTCGATTGGGCAGGGGCACAATGAGCAGTTCTTC; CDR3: CASSYSIGQGHNEQFF
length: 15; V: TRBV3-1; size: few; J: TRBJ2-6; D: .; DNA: TGTGCCAGCAGCCAAGTAGGGGCTGGGGCCAACGTCCTGACTTTC; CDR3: CASSQVGAGANVLTF
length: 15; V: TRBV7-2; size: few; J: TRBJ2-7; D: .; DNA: TGTGCCAGCAGCTTAGTTCGAACAGATTTCTACGAGCAGTACTTC; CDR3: CASSLVRTDFYEQYF
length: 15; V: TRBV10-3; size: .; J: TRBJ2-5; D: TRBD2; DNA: TGTGCCATCAACGGGGGGGACGACAGAGGGGAGACCCAGTACTTC; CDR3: CAINGGDDRGETQYF
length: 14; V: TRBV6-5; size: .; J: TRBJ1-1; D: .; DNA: TGTGCCGGCAGTTACAGGGAAGGAAAAACTGAAGCTTTCTTT; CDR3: CAGSYREGKTEAFF
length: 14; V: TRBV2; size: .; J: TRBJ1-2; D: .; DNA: TGTGCCAGCAGTGAAGCTAGGGACATTGGCGGCTACACCTTC; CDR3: CASSEARDIGGYTF
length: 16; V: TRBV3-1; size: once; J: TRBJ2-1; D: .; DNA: TGTGCCAGCAGCCAAGATAACGGACTTCCTTACAATGAGCAGTTCTTC; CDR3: CASSQDNGLPYNEQFF
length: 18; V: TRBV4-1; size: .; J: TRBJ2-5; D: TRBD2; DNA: TGCGCCAGCAGCCCACCGGGGGGTAGACTTCATTCCCAAGAGACCCAGTACTTC; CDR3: CASSPPGGRLHSQETQYF